Listed below are T cell receptor beta chains from one sample, sequenced in a study of shared clonotypes between healthy human individuals. Repertoires were generated with immunoSEQ multiplex PCR, while TCRdb's copy carries only in-frame clones and drops some. The table has 2 million to 2.5 million clones, about 94% seen once. Input material: naive CD4+ T cells sorted from blood. The source of these receptors is a man in his late teens or twenties in good health. The CDR3 runs from the conserved cysteine through the conserved F or W. A D gene is named only where the DNA matches it firmly. Expanded clones are given a class, and other clones once, few, many or no size at all.

size: NA; D: NA; J: TRBJ1-5; V: TRBV15; DNA: TGTGCCACCAGCCCCGGACACAATCAGCCCCAGCATTTT; CDR3: CATSPGHNQPQHF
size: NA; D: NA; J: TRBJ1-1; V: TRBV29-1; DNA: TGCAGCGTTGCCCGCGGGAACACTGAAGCTTTCTTT; CDR3: CSVARGNTEAFF
size: NA; D: NA; J: TRBJ2-7; V: TRBV28; DNA: TGTGCCAGCAGTTTGCAGGCCATTAGCTCCTACGAGCAGTACTTC; CDR3: CASSLQAISSYEQYF
size: NA; D: NA; J: TRBJ2-3; V: TRBV7-9; DNA: TGTGCCAGCACCTCGCTTGGCTTTAGCACAGATACGCAGTATTTT; CDR3: CASTSLGFSTDTQYF
size: NA; D: NA; J: TRBJ1-2; V: TRBV27; DNA: TGTGCCAGCAGTTTCTTACAGGGCTATGGCTACACCTTC; CDR3: CASSFLQGYGYTF
size: NA; D: TRBD2; J: TRBJ2-5; V: TRBV11-2; DNA: TGTGCCAGCAGCTTATGGGTAGCGGGAGGGGGGTCCAAAGAGACCCAGTACTTC; CDR3: CASSLWVAGGGSKETQYF
size: NA; D: NA; J: TRBJ2-3; V: TRBV29-1; DNA: TGCAGCGTCCCAGAACCTATAGATACGCAGTATTTT; CDR3: CSVPEPIDTQYF
size: few; D: TRBD1; J: TRBJ1-2; V: TRBV4-2; DNA: TGTGCCAGCAGCCAAGGAGACAGGGAGAATGGCTACACCTTC; CDR3: CASSQGDRENGYTF
size: NA; D: NA; J: TRBJ2-7; V: TRBV5-4; DNA: TGTGCCAGCAGCTTGGGGGGCTGGTCCTACGAGCAGTACTTC; CDR3: CASSLGGWSYEQYF
size: once; D: NA; J: TRBJ2-7; V: TRBV19; DNA: TGTGCCAGTAGTAGGGGCTCGGCAGGAGCCTACGAGCAGTACTTC; CDR3: CASSRGSAGAYEQYF
size: NA; D: TRBD1; J: TRBJ2-1; V: TRBV30; DNA: TGTGCCTGGAGTGGACAGGGCGATGAGCAGTTCTTC; CDR3: CAWSGQGDEQFF
size: once; D: NA; J: TRBJ2-5; V: TRBV2; DNA: TGTGCCAGCAGTGAACAGGGTGGTGTGGAGACCCAGTACTTC; CDR3: CASSEQGGVETQYF
size: NA; D: NA; J: TRBJ2-4; V: TRBV2; DNA: TGTGCCAGCAGTCAGGAGGGAGGAAACATTCAGTACTTC; CDR3: CASSQEGGNIQYF
size: NA; D: NA; J: TRBJ2-7; V: TRBV2; DNA: TGTGCCAGCAGCGCACACTACGAGCAGTACTTC; CDR3: CASSAHYEQYF
size: NA; D: NA; J: TRBJ1-5; V: TRBV4-1; DNA: TGCGCCAGCAGCCAAACTACACAGTTTGCCAATCAGCCCCAGCATTTT; CDR3: CASSQTTQFANQPQHF
size: NA; D: NA; J: TRBJ2-3; V: TRBV2; DNA: TGTGCCAGCAGTCAACAGGGAAAGACAGATACGCAGTATTTT; CDR3: CASSQQGKTDTQYF
size: NA; D: TRBD2; J: TRBJ2-5; V: TRBV7-9; DNA: TGTGCCAGCAGTTACACTCTTAGCGGGGAGACCCAGTACTTC; CDR3: CASSYTLSGETQYF
size: once; D: NA; J: TRBJ1-6; V: TRBV2; DNA: TGTGCCAGCAAACTTAGCTTTAATTCACCCCTCCACTTT; CDR3: CASKLSFNSPLHF
size: NA; D: NA; J: TRBJ2-5; V: TRBV4-2; DNA: TGTGCCAGCAGCCAAGACGGGGCAGGGGGGGCCCAAGAGACCCAGTACTTC; CDR3: CASSQDGAGGAQETQYF
size: NA; D: NA; J: TRBJ2-1; V: TRBV11-2; DNA: TGTGCCAGCAGCTTAGAAGGGTACGCTAGCTCCTACAATGAGCAGTTCTTC; CDR3: CASSLEGYASSYNEQFF
size: NA; D: NA; J: TRBJ1-4; V: TRBV30; DNA: TGTGCCTGGAGTTCTCCCTCGGGTATCGGGGGACATGAAAAACTGTTTTTT; CDR3: CAWSSPSGIGGHEKLFF
size: few; D: NA; J: TRBJ2-1; V: TRBV5-1; DNA: TGCGCCAGCAGCTTGGTTAGGAGCTCCTACAATGAGCAGTTCTTC; CDR3: CASSLVRSSYNEQFF
size: NA; D: NA; J: TRBJ1-2; V: TRBV5-4; DNA: TGTGCCAGCAGCGTGCCCAGGGGCCATGGCTACACCTTC; CDR3: CASSVPRGHGYTF
size: NA; D: NA; J: TRBJ1-1; V: TRBV7-8; DNA: TGTGCCAGCAGCGTTCTATCAATGAACACTGAAGCTTTCTTT; CDR3: CASSVLSMNTEAFF
size: NA; D: TRBD1; J: TRBJ1-5; V: TRBV10-3; DNA: TGTGCCACCGGGGACAGGGGGAGTCAGCCCCAGCATTTT; CDR3: CATGDRGSQPQHF
size: NA; D: TRBD2; J: TRBJ2-5; V: TRBV13; DNA: TGTGCCAGCAGGCAGACTAGCACCCAGACCCAGTACTTC; CDR3: CASRQTSTQTQYF
size: NA; D: TRBD2; J: TRBJ2-5; V: TRBV5-4; DNA: TGTGCCAGCAGCCCTGGAGGACTAGCGGGAGGCAGGCGGGAGACCCAGTACTTC; CDR3: CASSPGGLAGGRRETQYF
size: NA; D: TRBD1; J: TRBJ2-5; V: TRBV9; DNA: TGTGCCAGCAGCGCTGGACAGGGACAGTATGAGACCCAGTACTTC; CDR3: CASSAGQGQYETQYF
size: NA; D: NA; J: TRBJ1-4; V: TRBV9; DNA: TGTGCCAGCAGCAGGACAGTCGGCGGTGAAAAACTGTTTTTT; CDR3: CASSRTVGGEKLFF